This T cell receptor (beta chain) was profiled in a study of post-analysis software for immune sequencing data. Study-level findings and limits: Included in a set of roughly 5 TRBV segments more frequent in patients than controls were TRBV5-6, TRBV5-1 and TRBV20-1.

This clonotype was detected a few times. Its antigen is not known. Mismatch with germline at one junction end may stem from a read error. Presence of unique molecular identifiers characterized the TCR beta cDNA libraries. Each CDR3 protein is one row after TCRdb ran MiXCR on the PCR reads. Of about 460,000 distinct CDR3 sequences listed, around 40% are singletons. CDR1 KGHDR and CDR2 SFDVKD come from the germline V gene. The CDR3 has 12 residues. The TCR sequence derives from a girl aged 5-17 years with multiple sclerosis. Sequencing input: blood. The chain uses TRBV24-1 and TRBJ2-3, with D uncertain. In nucleotides, the CDR3 is TGTGCCACCAGTGACCAGCCAGATGCGCAGTATTTT. It encodes CATSDQPDAQYF.